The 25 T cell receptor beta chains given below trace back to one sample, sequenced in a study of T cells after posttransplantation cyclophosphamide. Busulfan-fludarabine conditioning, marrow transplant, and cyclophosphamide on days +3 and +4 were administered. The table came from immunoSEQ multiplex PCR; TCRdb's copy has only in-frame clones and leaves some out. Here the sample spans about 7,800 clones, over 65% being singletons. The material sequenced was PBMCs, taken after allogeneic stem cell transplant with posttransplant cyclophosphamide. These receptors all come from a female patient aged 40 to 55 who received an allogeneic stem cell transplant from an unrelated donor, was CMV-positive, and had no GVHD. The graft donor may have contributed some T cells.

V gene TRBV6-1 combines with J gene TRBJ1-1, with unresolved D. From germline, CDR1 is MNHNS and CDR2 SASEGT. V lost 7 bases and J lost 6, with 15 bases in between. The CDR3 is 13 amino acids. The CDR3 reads CASNAEGSAEAFF. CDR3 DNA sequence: TGTGCCAGCAACGCGGAAGGGAGCGCTGAAGCTTTCTTT.

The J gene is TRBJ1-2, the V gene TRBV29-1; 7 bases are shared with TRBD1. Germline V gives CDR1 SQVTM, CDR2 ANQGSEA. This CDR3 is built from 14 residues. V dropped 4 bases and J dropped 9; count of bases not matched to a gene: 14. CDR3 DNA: TGCAGCGTTGGGACCAGCGGACAGGTCGGAAGCTACACCTTC. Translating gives CSVGTSGQVGSYTF. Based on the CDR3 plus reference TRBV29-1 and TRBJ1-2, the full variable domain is SAVISQKPSRDICQRGTSLTIQCQVDSQVTMMFWYRQQPGQSLTLIATANQGSEATYESGFVIDKFPISRPNLTFSTLTVSNMSPEDSSIYLCSVGTSGQVGSYTFGSGTRLTVV.

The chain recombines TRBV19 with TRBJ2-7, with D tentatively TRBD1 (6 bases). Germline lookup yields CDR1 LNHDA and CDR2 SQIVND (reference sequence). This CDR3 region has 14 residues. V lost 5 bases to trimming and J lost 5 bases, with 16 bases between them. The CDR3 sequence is CASSGAGAVDEQYF. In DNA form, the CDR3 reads TGTGCCAGTAGTGGGGCAGGGGCGGTCGACGAGCAGTACTTC.

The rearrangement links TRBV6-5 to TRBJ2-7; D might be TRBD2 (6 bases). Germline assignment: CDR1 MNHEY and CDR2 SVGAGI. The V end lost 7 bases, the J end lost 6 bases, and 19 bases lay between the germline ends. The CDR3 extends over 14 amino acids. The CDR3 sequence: CASNYGFWGGEQYF. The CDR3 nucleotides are TGTGCCAGCAATTATGGGTTCTGGGGAGGCGAGCAGTACTTC.

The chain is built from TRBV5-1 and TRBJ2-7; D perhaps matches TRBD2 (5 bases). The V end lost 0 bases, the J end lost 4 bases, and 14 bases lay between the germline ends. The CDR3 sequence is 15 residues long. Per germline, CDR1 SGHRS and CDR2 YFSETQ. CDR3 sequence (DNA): TGCGCCAGCAGCTTGGGGCGGGCCATGGGATACGAGCAGTACTTC. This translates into CASSLGRAMGYEQYF. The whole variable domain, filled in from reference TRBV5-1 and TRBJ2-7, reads KAGVTQTPRYLIKTRGQQVTLSCSPISGHRSVSWYQQTPGQGLQFLFEYFSETQRNKGNFPGRFSGRQFSNSRSEMNVSTLELGDSALYLCASSLGRAMGYEQYFGPGTRLTVT.

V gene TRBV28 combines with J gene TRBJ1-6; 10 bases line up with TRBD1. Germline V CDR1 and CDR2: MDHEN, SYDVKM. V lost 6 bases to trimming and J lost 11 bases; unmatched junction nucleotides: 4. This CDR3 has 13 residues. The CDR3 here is CASRRQGAPPLHF. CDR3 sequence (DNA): TGTGCCAGCAGACGACAGGGGGCCCCACCCCTCCACTTT.

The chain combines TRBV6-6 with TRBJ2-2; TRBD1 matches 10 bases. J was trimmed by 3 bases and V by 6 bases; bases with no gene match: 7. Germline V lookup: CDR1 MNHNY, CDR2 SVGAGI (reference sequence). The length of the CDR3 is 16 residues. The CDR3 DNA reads TGTGCCAGCAGGCGCCCCGGGACAGGGGACACCGGGGAGCTGTTTTTT. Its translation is CASRRPGTGDTGELFF.

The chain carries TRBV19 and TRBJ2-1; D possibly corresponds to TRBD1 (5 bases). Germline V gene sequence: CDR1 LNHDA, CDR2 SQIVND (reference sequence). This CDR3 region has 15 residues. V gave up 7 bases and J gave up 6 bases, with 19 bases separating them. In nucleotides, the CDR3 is TGTGCCAGTAATCGTGGGCCAGGGTACGGCAATGAGCAGTTCTTC. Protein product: CASNRGPGYGNEQFF.

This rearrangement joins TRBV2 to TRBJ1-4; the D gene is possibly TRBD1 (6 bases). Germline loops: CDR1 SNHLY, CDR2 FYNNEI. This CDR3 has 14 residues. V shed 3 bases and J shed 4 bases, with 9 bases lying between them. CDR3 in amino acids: CASSEGQVNEKLFF. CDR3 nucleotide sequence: TGTGCCAGCAGTGAGGGACAAGTTAATGAAAAACTGTTTTTT. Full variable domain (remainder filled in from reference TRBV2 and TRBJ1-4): EPEVTQTPSHQVTQMGQEVILRCVPISNHLYFYWYRQILGQKVEFLVSFYNNEISEKSEIFDDQFSVERPDGSNFTLKIRSTKLEDSAMYFCASSEGQVNEKLFFGSGTQLSVL.

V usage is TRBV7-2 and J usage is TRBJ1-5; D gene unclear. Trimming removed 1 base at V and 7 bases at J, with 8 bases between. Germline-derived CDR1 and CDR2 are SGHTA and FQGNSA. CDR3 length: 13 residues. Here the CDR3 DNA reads TGTGCCAGCAGCTTAGATGGGCTCCAGCCCCAGCATTTT. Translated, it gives CASSLDGLQPQHF.

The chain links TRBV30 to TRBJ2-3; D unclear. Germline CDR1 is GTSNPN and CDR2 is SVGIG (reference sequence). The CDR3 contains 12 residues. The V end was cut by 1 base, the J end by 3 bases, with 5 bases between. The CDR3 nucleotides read TGTGCCTGGAGTGACTTAACAGATACGCAGTATTTT. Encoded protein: CAWSDLTDTQYF.

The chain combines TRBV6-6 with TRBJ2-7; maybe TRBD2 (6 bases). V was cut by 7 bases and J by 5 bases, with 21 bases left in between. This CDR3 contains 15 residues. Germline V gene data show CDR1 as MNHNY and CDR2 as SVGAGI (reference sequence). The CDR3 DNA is TGTGCCAGCACGGGACTTACGGCCCCGGGGGACGAGCAGTACTTC. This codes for CASTGLTAPGDEQYF.

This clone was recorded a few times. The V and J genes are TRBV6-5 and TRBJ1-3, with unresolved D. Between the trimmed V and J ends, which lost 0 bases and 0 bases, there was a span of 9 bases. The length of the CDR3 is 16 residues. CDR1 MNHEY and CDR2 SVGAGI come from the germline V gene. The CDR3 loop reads CASSYSDFASGNTIYF. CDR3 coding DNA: TGTGCCAGCAGTTACTCTGACTTTGCCTCTGGAAACACCATATATTTT.

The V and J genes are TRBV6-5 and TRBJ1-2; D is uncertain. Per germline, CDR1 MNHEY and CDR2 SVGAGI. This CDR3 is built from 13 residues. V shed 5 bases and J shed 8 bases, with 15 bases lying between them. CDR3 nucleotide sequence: TGTGCCAGCAGTCCAGACCCCATCGGGGGCTACACCTTC. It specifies CASSPDPIGGYTF.

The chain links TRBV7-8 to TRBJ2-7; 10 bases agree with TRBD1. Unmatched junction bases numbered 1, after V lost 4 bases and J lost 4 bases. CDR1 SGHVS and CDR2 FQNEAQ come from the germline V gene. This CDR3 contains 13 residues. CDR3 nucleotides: TGTGCCAGCAGCTGGGGACAGGGGTACGAGCAGTACTTC. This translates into CASSWGQGYEQYF.

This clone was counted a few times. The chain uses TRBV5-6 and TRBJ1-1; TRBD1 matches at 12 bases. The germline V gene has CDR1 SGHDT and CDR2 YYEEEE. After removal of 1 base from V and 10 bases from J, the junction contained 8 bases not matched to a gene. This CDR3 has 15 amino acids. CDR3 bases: TGTGCCAGCAGCTTGCCTAGGGGACAGGGGGCTCGAGCTTTCTTT. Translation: CASSLPRGQGARAFF.

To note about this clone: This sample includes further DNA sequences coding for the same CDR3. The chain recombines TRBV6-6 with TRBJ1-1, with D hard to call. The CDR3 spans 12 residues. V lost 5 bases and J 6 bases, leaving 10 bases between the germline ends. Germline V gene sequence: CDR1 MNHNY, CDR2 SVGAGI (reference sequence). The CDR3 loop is CASSPRRAEAFF. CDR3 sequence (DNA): TGTGCCAGCAGTCCCCGTCGGGCTGAAGCTTTCTTT.

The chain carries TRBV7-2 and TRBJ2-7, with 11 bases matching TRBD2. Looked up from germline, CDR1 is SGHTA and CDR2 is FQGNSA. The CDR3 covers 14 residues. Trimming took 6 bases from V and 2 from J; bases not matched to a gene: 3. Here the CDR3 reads CASSLAGGPYEQYF. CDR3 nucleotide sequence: TGTGCCAGCAGTCTAGCGGGGGGACCCTACGAGCAGTACTTC.

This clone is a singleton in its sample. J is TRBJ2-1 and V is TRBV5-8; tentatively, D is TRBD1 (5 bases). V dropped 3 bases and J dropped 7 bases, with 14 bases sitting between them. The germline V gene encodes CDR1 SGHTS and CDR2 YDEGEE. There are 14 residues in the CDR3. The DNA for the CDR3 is TGTGCCAGCAGCTCCGTTGACAGTTTGAATGAGCAGTTCTTC. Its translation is CASSSVDSLNEQFF.

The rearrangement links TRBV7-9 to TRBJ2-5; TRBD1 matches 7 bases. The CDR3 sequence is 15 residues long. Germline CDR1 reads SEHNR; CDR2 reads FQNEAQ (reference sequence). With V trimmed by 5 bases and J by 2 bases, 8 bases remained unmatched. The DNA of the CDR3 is TGTGCCAGCAGCACCCCGACAGGGCGGCAAGAGACCCAGTACTTC. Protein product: CASSTPTGRQETQYF.

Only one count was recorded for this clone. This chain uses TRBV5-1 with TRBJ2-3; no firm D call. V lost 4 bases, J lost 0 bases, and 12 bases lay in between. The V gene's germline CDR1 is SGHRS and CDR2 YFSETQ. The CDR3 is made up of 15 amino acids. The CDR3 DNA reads TGCGCCAGCAGCCTCAGGATTACTAGCACAGATACGCAGTATTTT. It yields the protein CASSLRITSTDTQYF.

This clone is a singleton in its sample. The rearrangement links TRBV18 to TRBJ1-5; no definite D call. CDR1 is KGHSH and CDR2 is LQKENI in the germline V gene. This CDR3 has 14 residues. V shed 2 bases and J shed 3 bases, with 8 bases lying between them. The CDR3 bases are TGTGCCAGCTCACCATTTCAGGACAATCAGCCCCAGCATTTT. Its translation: CASSPFQDNQPQHF.

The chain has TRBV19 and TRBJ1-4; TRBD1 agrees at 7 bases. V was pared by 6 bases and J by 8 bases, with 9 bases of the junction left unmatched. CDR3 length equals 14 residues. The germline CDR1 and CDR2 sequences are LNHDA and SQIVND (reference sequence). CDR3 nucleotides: TGTGCCAGTAGGGGGAACAGGGGAGAAGAAAAACTGTTTTTT. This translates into CASRGNRGEEKLFF. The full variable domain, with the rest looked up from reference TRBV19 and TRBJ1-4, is DGGITQSPKYLFRKEGQNVTLSCEQNLNHDAMYWYRQDPGQGLRLIYYSQIVNDFQKGDIAEGYSVSREKKESFPLTVTSAQKNPTAFYLCASRGNRGEEKLFFGSGTQLSVL.

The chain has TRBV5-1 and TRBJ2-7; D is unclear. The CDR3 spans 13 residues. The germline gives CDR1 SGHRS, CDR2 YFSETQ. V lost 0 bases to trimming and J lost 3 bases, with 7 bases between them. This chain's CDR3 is CASSLGASYEQYF. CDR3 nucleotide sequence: TGCGCCAGCAGCTTGGGGGCAAGCTACGAGCAGTACTTC. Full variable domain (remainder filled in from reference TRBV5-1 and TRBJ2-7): KAGVTQTPRYLIKTRGQQVTLSCSPISGHRSVSWYQQTPGQGLQFLFEYFSETQRNKGNFPGRFSGRQFSNSRSEMNVSTLELGDSALYLCASSLGASYEQYFGPGTRLTVT.

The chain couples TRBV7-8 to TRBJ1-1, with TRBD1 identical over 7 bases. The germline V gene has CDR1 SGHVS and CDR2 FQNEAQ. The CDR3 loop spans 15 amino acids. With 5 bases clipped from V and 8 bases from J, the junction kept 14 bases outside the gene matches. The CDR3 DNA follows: TGTGCCAGCAGCCCCGAGGGGGACAGATCATCCGAAGCTTTCTTT. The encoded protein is CASSPEGDRSSEAFF.